Following are 31 T cell receptor beta chains from one sample sequenced in a study of brain T cells in children with intractable seizures. TCRdb keeps only in-frame clones here, not all; method: immunoSEQ multiplex PCR. Among 70,000 to 85,000 clones, around 90% were seen once, and the ten largest hold around 24%. The sequencing here drew on peripheral blood, taken at surgery. Receptors were obtained from a girl aged 2-9 years with Rasmussen encephalitis and intractable seizures.

J is TRBJ1-4 and V is TRBV28; no clear D gene. This CDR3 has 11 amino acids. V was clipped by 8 bases and J by 7 bases, with 8 bases between them. Per the germline V gene, CDR1 is MDHEN and CDR2 is SYDVKM. Here the CDR3 DNA reads TGTGCCAGCGGCGTAATTGAAAAACTGTTTTTT. Protein product: CASGVIEKLFF.

The rearrangement joins TRBV29-1 to TRBJ2-7, with TRBD1 matching 7 bases. After removal of 6 bases from V and 3 bases from J, the junction contained 2 bases not matched to a gene. Germline CDR1 reads SQVTM; CDR2 reads ANQGSEA. The CDR3 sequence is 11 residues long. CDR3 region: CSVAGGYEQYF. The DNA of the CDR3 is TGCAGCGTCGCAGGGGGCTACGAGCAGTACTTC.

The rearrangement links TRBV5-4 to TRBJ2-2; 8 bases align to TRBD2. The CDR3 is made up of 15 amino acids. Germline trimming cut 3 bases from V and 5 bases from J; bases unmatched to any gene: 6. Germline values: CDR1 SGHNT, CDR2 YYREEE (reference sequence). CDR3 coding DNA: TGTGCCAGCAGCTCCCGGGCGGGGGGAACCGGGGAGCTGTTTTTT. Protein product: CASSSRAGGTGELFF.

The rearrangement links TRBV19 to TRBJ1-5; the match to TRBD1 covers 8 bases. From germline, CDR1 is LNHDA and CDR2 SQIVND (reference sequence). The CDR3 runs 15 residues. V lost 6 bases, J lost 2 bases, and 6 bases stayed unmatched. The CDR3 spells CASRVDRGGNQPQHF. The CDR3 DNA reads as TGTGCCAGTAGGGTCGACAGGGGAGGCAATCAGCCCCAGCATTTT. Full variable domain (outside the CDR3, taken from reference TRBV19 and TRBJ1-5): DGGITQSPKYLFRKEGQNVTLSCEQNLNHDAMYWYRQDPGQGLRLIYYSQIVNDFQKGDIAEGYSVSREKKESFPLTVTSAQKNPTAFYLCASRVDRGGNQPQHFGDGTRLSIL.

The gene calls are TRBV28 and TRBJ2-1; tentative D call: TRBD1 (6 bases). The CDR3 spans 17 residues. V lost 4 bases to trimming and J lost 4 bases, with 20 bases between them. The germline V gene has CDR1 MDHEN and CDR2 SYDVKM. The CDR3 region is CASSSDGTPLWYNEQFF. CDR3 DNA: TGTGCCAGCAGTTCAGACGGGACACCCTTGTGGTACAATGAGCAGTTCTTC.

This chain connects TRBV19 to TRBJ2-1; maybe TRBD1 (6 bases). Germline V gives CDR1 LNHDA, CDR2 SQIVND (reference sequence). The CDR3 runs to 15 residues. V lost 8 bases and J lost 0, with 14 bases in between. CDR3 residues: CASVPGHLSYNEQFF. The CDR3 nucleotides are TGTGCCAGTGTTCCGGGACACCTCTCCTACAATGAGCAGTTCTTC.

This clone occurred once. The chain combines TRBV6-5 with TRBJ2-2, with TRBD1 as a possible D gene (6 bases). Germline-derived CDR1 and CDR2 are MNHEY and SVGAGI. CDR3 size: 14 residues. Trimming stripped 2 bases from V and 7 bases from J, with 11 bases between. Here the CDR3 reads CASSYRTVGGELFF. The CDR3 coding sequence is TGTGCCAGCAGTTACCGGACAGTGGGCGGGGAGCTGTTTTTT.

The chain uses TRBV7-2 and TRBJ2-5; 10 bases are shared with TRBD1. Trimming cost V 2 bases and J 4 bases; bases outside gene matches: 10. Germline assignment: CDR1 SGHTA and CDR2 FQGNSA. The CDR3 runs to 17 residues. The CDR3 protein is CASSLLKFRDRGETQYF. DNA of the CDR3: TGTGCCAGCAGCTTATTAAAATTCCGGGACAGGGGAGAGACCCAGTACTTC.

The chain employs TRBV2 and TRBJ1-1, with TRBD1 identical over 9 bases. The CDR3 is 18 amino acids. Per germline, CDR1 SNHLY and CDR2 FYNNEI. Trimming took 6 bases from V and 3 from J; bases not matched to a gene: 17. In nucleotides, the CDR3 is TGTGCCAGCAGCGCCGGGACAGGGCCGGGGGGGTTCTACACTGAAGCTTTCTTT. Encoded protein: CASSAGTGPGGFYTEAFF.

The J gene is TRBJ2-7, the V gene TRBV5-5; no clear D. The V gene lost 4 bases and the J gene lost 3 bases, with 14 bases spanning the gap. Germline-derived CDR1 and CDR2 are SGHKS and YYEKEE (reference sequence). The CDR3 is 14 residues long. CDR3 DNA: TGTGCCAGCAGCCATTCCGTTGACGGCTACGAGCAGTACTTC. This translates into CASSHSVDGYEQYF.

This chain connects TRBV24-1 to TRBJ2-1, with unresolved D. Germline V CDR1 and CDR2: KGHDR, SFDVKD. This CDR3 region has 11 residues. The V and J ends lost 4 bases and 9 bases respectively, with 6 bases between them. CDR3 sequence: CATSDTFEQFF. The CDR3 DNA reads TGTGCCACCAGTGACACTTTTGAGCAGTTCTTC.

The chain recombines TRBV18 with TRBJ1-5, with D perhaps matching TRBD1 (5 bases). There are 15 residues in the CDR3. Per germline, CDR1 KGHSH and CDR2 LQKENI. Trimming stripped 3 bases from V and 11 bases from J, with 20 bases between. The CDR3 here is CASSPDTGGHGAQHF. The CDR3 DNA is TGTGCCAGCTCACCGGATACAGGTGGGCATGGGGCCCAGCATTTT.

The chain is built from TRBV10-3 and TRBJ1-2, with 7 bases that match TRBD1. J was trimmed by 8 bases and V by 2 bases; bases with no gene match: 2. The CDR3 runs 12 residues. The V gene's germline CDR1 is ENHRY and CDR2 SYGVKD. CDR3: CAISERQGGYTF. The CDR3 DNA follows: TGTGCCATCAGTGAGAGACAGGGAGGCTACACCTTC.

The chain combines TRBV5-5 with TRBJ2-1; D might be TRBD2 (5 bases). The CDR3 sequence is 17 residues long. Trimming took off 4 bases at V and 0 bases at J, with 17 bases between the two ends. Germline CDR1 and CDR2: SGHKS and YYEKEE (reference sequence). The CDR3 DNA sequence: TGTGCCAGCAGCGGATTACTAGGCCCGAGCTCCTACAATGAGCAGTTCTTC. It is translated as CASSGLLGPSSYNEQFF. Full variable domain (outside the CDR3, taken from reference TRBV5-5 and TRBJ2-1): DAGVTQSPTHLIKTRGQQVTLRCSPISGHKSVSWYQQVLGQGPQFIFQYYEKEERGRGNFPDRFSARQFPNYSSELNVNALLLGDSALYLCASSGLLGPSSYNEQFFGPGTRLTVL.

V and J are TRBV27 and TRBJ1-1; D ambiguous. The V and J ends lost 3 bases and 1 base respectively, with 12 bases between them. There are 15 residues in the CDR3. Germline CDR1 MNHEY, CDR2 SMNVEV (reference sequence). This chain's CDR3 is CASSFSGFGNTEAFF. The CDR3 coding sequence is TGTGCCAGCAGTTTTTCGGGGTTTGGGAACACTGAAGCTTTCTTT.

This clone has just a few counts. J is TRBJ1-3 and V is TRBV12-3 or TRBV12-4, with 8 bases aligning to TRBD1. The CDR3 is made up of 13 amino acids. With 6 bases clipped from V and 5 bases from J, the junction kept 3 bases outside the gene matches. CDR3 sequence: CASRRTGRNTIYF. CDR3 nucleotides: TGTGCCAGCAGAAGGACAGGGAGAAACACCATATATTTT.

This chain uses TRBV19 with TRBJ2-6, with TRBD2 as a possible D gene (6 bases). The CDR3 loop spans 16 amino acids. CDR1 is LNHDA, CDR2 SQIVND, per germline (reference sequence). The V gene lost 5 bases and the J gene lost 1 base, with 12 bases spanning the gap. DNA of the CDR3: TGTGCCAGTAGTGAGGGACTCCGGTCTGGGGCCAACGTCCTGACTTTC. Its translation: CASSEGLRSGANVLTF.

This chain joins TRBV18 and TRBJ1-2, with D perhaps TRBD1 (6 bases). The CDR3 totals 16 residues. Germline V gene lookup returns CDR1 KGHSH and CDR2 LQKENI. The V end lost 2 bases, the J end lost 4 bases, and 17 bases lay between the germline ends. This chain's CDR3 is CASSPSLQGVGYGYTF. The CDR3 nucleotides are TGTGCCAGCTCACCATCCCTACAGGGAGTGGGCTATGGCTACACCTTC.

The CDR3 loop reads CANRTGPNQPQHF. CDR3 DNA: TGTGCCAACAGGACGGGACCCAATCAGCCCCAGCATTTT. The chain joins TRBV6-4 to TRBJ1-5; D possibly corresponds to TRBD1 (5 bases). V shed 10 bases and J shed 3 bases, with 13 bases lying between them. Per the germline V gene, CDR1 is MRHNA and CDR2 is SNTAGT. This CDR3 has 13 residues.

This chain joins TRBV6-5 and TRBJ2-1; 10 positions match TRBD2. This CDR3 is 13 amino acids long. Germline V gene sequence: CDR1 MNHEY, CDR2 SVGAGI. Unmatched junction bases numbered 2, after V lost 9 bases and J lost 3 bases. The CDR3 DNA reads TGTGCCAGTAGCGGGAGGTTCTACAATGAGCAGTTCTTC. Its translation is CASSGRFYNEQFF.

The rearrangement uses TRBV11-2 and TRBJ2-3; 10 bases map to TRBD2. V shed 3 bases, J shed 2 bases, and the junction held 11 bases outside the gene matches. Germline V gives CDR1 SGHAT, CDR2 FQNNGV. This CDR3 has 18 residues. Written as DNA, the CDR3 is TGTGCCAGCAGCTTCTCCGCTCTAGCGGGGGCCTCCACAGATACGCAGTATTTT. This sequence encodes CASSFSALAGASTDTQYF. Supplemented by reference TRBV11-2 and TRBJ2-3, the full variable domain reads EAGVAQSPRYKIIEKRQSVAFWCNPISGHATLYWYQQILGQGPKLLIQFQNNGVVDDSQLPKDRFSAERLKGVDSTLKIQPAKLEDSAVYLCASSFSALAGASTDTQYFGPGTRLTVL.

This clone was counted ten times or more. The genes are TRBV28 and TRBJ1-2; 7 positions match TRBD1. CDR3 size: 14 residues. Germline CDR1 and CDR2: MDHEN and SYDVKM. The J segment lost 4 bases and the V segment lost 7 bases, leaving 9 bases of the junction unmatched. The DNA of the CDR3 is TGTGCCAGCACCGTCGGGACAGAATTCTATGGCTACACCTTC. This gives the protein CASTVGTEFYGYTF.

This chain links TRBV6-5 with TRBJ2-7; D is unresolved. V lost 9 bases and J lost 3, with 9 bases in between. Germline CDR1 reads MNHEY; CDR2 reads SVGAGI. The CDR3 extends over 11 amino acids. The CDR3 nucleotides are TGTGCCAGTGGCAATGTCTACGAGCAGTACTTC. This encodes CASGNVYEQYF.

V is TRBV29-1 and J is TRBJ2-3; D perhaps matches TRBD2 (5 bases). The germline CDR1 and CDR2 sequences are SQVTM and ANQGSEA. Between the trimmed V and J ends, which lost 1 base and 6 bases, there was a span of 5 bases. This CDR3 comprises 11 residues. In DNA, the CDR3 is TGCAGCGTTGAAGGAGGGGATACGCAGTATTTT. Residues: CSVEGGDTQYF.

The chain joins TRBV28 to TRBJ2-7, with 8 bases fitting TRBD2. The CDR3 has 13 amino acids. V lost 5 bases, J lost 5 bases, and 5 bases stayed unmatched. The V gene's germline CDR1 is MDHEN and CDR2 SYDVKM. In DNA, the CDR3 is TGTGCCAGCAGTCGGGGGGGACCCCACGAGCAGTACTTC. This gives the protein CASSRGGPHEQYF. Using reference TRBV28 and TRBJ2-7 for the parts outside the CDR3, the full variable domain is DVKVTQSSRYLVKRTGEKVFLECVQDMDHENMFWYRQDPGLGLRLIYFSYDVKMKEKGDIPEGYSVSREKKERFSLILESASTNQTSMYLCASSRGGPHEQYFGPGTRLTVT.

J is TRBJ1-2 and V is TRBV27; TRBD1 might be the D (6 bases). CDR3 length equals 16 residues. CDR1 and CDR2 (germline): MNHEY, SMNVEV (reference sequence). V was cut by 0 bases and J by 4 bases, with 15 bases left in between. This CDR3 reads CASSLSIGTLFYGYTF. CDR3 bases: TGTGCCAGCAGTTTATCGATAGGGACACTTTTCTATGGCTACACCTTC.

J is TRBJ1-2 and V is TRBV6-6, with D perhaps TRBD1 (6 bases). The CDR3 is 13 residues long. Trimming removed 7 bases from V and 6 bases from J, with 15 bases in between. Germline V gives CDR1 MNHNY, CDR2 SVGAGI (reference sequence). The CDR3 nucleotides read TGTGCCAGCACCTCACAGGGTAGGGATGGCTACACCTTC. It encodes CASTSQGRDGYTF.

V gene TRBV6-5 combines with J gene TRBJ2-7; D ambiguous. The germline V gene encodes CDR1 MNHEY and CDR2 SVGAGI. The CDR3 is made up of 16 amino acids. Trimming took 0 bases from V and 4 from J, leaving 16 bases between them. CDR3 loop: CASSYSELRLDYEQYF. The CDR3 bases are TGTGCCAGCAGTTACTCCGAACTCCGACTCGATTACGAGCAGTACTTC.

V gene TRBV5-1 combines with J gene TRBJ1-1; a possible D gene is TRBD1 (5 bases). V was trimmed by 2 bases and J by 7 bases, leaving 18 bases between them. From germline, CDR1 is SGHRS and CDR2 YFSETQ. CDR3 length equals 15 residues. The CDR3 is CASSFVGSGLSEAFF. The CDR3 DNA sequence: TGCGCCAGCAGCTTTGTGGGCTCAGGGCTAAGTGAAGCTTTCTTT.

This clone was counted once. The J gene is TRBJ2-5, the V gene TRBV12-5, with D uncertain. Germline V gives CDR1 LGHNT, CDR2 FRNRAP. This CDR3 contains 14 residues. V was clipped by 2 bases and J by 1 base, with 8 bases between them. The CDR3 spells CASGLYGSQETQYF. CDR3 coding DNA: TGTGCTAGTGGTTTGTACGGCAGCCAAGAGACCCAGTACTTC.

The chain recombines TRBV15 with TRBJ1-4, with TRBD1 identical over 7 bases. Germline CDR1 is LNHNV and CDR2 is YYDKDF (reference sequence). The V and J ends lost 0 bases and 0 bases, in that order; junction bases with no gene match: 4. This CDR3 has 17 amino acids. CDR3 region: CATSRDSQGATNEKLFF. CDR3 DNA: TGTGCCACCAGCAGAGATTCTCAGGGGGCAACTAATGAAAAACTGTTTTTT.